This TCR beta chain was identified in a study of T cells in localized non-small cell lung cancer. Overall study findings and caveats: Appearance in adjacent lung was seen for a median around 60 of the top 100 tumor clones. Of the tissues analyzed, uninvolved adjacent lung showed maximal T cell clonality, greater than tumor. In the blood, greater T cell density corresponded to longer overall survival. Sequencing was limited to one tumor region, leaving the possibility of heterogeneity open.

This CDR3 is built from 17 residues. Germline values: CDR1 SNHLY, CDR2 FYNNEI. The trim removed 6 bases at V and 7 bases at J, leaving 19 bases unmatched. Remarks on this clone: Its antigen is currently unknown.

The repertoire was sequenced with immunoSEQ multiplex PCR; TCRdb's copy has only in-frame clones and lacks some. The profile shows about 9,800 clones, around 42% of them singletons. This TCR was recovered from a woman aged 40 to 75 with stage I lung adenocarcinoma. Here the sequenced sample was lymph node tissue, taken before any cancer treatment. This sequence joins TRBV2 and TRBJ2-5, with 8 bases identical to TRBD2. This chain's CDR3 is CASSLDWSGGARGTQYF. The CDR3 coding sequence is TGTGCCAGCAGCTTGGATTGGAGCGGGGGAGCAAGAGGGACCCAGTACTTC.